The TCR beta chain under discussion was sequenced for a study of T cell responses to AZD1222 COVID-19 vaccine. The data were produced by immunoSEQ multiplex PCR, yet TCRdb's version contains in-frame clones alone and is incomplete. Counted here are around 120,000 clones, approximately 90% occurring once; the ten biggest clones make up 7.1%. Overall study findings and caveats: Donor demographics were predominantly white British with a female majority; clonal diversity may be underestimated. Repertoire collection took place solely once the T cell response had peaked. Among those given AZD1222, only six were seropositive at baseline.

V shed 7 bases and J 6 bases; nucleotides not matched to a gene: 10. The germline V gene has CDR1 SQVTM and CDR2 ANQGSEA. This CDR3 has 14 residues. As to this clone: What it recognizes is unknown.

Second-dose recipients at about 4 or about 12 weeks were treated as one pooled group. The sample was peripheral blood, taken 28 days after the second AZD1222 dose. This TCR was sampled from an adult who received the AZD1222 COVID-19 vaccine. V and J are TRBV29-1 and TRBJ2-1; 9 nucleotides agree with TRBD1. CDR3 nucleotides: TGCAGCGCAGCTGACAGGGGGTTTCGCAATGAGCAGTTCTTC. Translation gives CSAADRGFRNEQFF.